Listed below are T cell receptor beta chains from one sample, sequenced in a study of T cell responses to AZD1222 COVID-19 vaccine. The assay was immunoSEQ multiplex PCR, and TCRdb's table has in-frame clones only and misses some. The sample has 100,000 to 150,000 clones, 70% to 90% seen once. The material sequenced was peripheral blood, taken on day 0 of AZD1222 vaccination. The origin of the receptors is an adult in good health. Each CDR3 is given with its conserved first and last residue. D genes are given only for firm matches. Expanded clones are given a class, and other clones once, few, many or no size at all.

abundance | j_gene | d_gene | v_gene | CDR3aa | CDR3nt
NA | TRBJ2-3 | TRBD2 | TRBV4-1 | CASSQDRFPAGGTDTQYF | TGCGCCAGCAGCCAAGATAGGTTCCCAGCGGGGGGCACAGATACGCAGTATTTT
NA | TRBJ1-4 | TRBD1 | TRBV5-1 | CASSLGYPGQTNEKLFF | TGCGCCAGCAGCTTGGGGTATCCGGGACAGACTAATGAAAAACTGTTTTTT
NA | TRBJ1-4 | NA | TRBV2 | CASSAAGRGGLFF | TGTGCCAGCAGTGCCGCGGGCAGAGGGGGACTGTTTTTT
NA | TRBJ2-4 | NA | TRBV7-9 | CASSSMDALPKNIQYF | TGTGCCAGCAGCTCCATGGACGCTCTACCCAAAAACATTCAGTACTTC
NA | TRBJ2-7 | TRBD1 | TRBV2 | CASGRTGYYEQYF | TGTGCCAGCGGAAGGACAGGGTACTACGAGCAGTACTTC
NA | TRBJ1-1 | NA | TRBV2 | CASRVTFMNTEAFF | TGTGCCAGCAGGGTGACCTTTATGAACACTGAAGCTTTCTTT
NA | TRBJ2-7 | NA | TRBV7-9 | CASSLGLGYEQYF | TGTGCCAGCAGCTTAGGGTTGGGTTACGAGCAGTACTTC
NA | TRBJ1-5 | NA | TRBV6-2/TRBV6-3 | CASSPRGGINQPQHF | TGTGCCAGCAGTCCCCGGGGGGGGATCAATCAGCCCCAGCATTTT
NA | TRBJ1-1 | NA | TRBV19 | CASSISLSRVDTEAFF | TGTGCCAGTAGTATATCGCTCAGCAGGGTCGACACTGAAGCTTTCTTT
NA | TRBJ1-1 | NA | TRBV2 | CASTRRTGNTEAFF | TGTGCCAGCACCAGAAGAACTGGGAACACTGAAGCTTTCTTT
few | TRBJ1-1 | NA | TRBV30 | CAWSRRLNTEAFF | TGTGCCTGGAGTAGGCGCCTTAACACTGAAGCTTTCTTT
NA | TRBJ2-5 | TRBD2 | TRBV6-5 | CASSSSGREETQYF | TGTGCCAGCAGTAGTAGCGGGAGGGAAGAGACCCAGTACTTC
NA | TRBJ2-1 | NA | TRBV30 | CAWTVPDRDEQFF | TGTGCCTGGACTGTACCCGACAGAGATGAGCAGTTCTTC
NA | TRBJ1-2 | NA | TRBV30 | CAWRRGPETLGYTF | TGTGCCTGGAGAAGAGGACCTGAGACACTTGGCTACACCTTC
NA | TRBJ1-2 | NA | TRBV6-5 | CASSYLRANGYTF | TGTGCCAGCAGTTACCTCAGGGCTAATGGCTACACCTTC
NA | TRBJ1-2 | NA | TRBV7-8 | CASSLVSSRENGYTF | TGTGCCAGCAGCTTAGTTAGTTCCAGGGAAAATGGCTACACCTTC
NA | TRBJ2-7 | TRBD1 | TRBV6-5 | CASGTGGSYEQYF | TGTGCCAGCGGGACAGGGGGCTCCTACGAGCAGTACTTC
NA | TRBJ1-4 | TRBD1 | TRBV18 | CASSRGTGLNEKLFF | TGTGCCAGCTCGCGCGGGACAGGTCTAAATGAAAAACTGTTTTTT
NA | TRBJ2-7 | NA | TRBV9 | CASSASDKIGEQYF | TGTGCCAGCAGCGCCTCGGACAAGATTGGCGAGCAGTACTTC
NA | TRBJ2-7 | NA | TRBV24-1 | CATSDLGQSYEQYF | TGTGCCACCAGTGATTTAGGACAGTCCTACGAGCAGTACTTC
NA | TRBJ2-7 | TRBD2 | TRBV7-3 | CASSPGTSGRASLYPSYEQYF | TGTGCCAGCAGCCCAGGGACTAGCGGGAGAGCAAGCCTGTATCCTTCCTACGAGCAGTACTTC
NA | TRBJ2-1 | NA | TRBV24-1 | CATSYRENEQFF | TGTGCCACCTCCTACAGGGAGAATGAGCAGTTCTTC
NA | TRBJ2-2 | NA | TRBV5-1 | CASSPAILAPNTGELFF | TGCGCCAGCAGCCCGGCTATCCTAGCGCCTAACACCGGGGAGCTGTTTTTT
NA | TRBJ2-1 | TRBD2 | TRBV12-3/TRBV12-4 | CASTFSNSGRQFF | TGTGCCAGCACCTTTAGTAATAGCGGGAGGCAGTTCTTC
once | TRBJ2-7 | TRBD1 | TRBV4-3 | CASSQVKPGQGAKRAYEQYF | TGCGCCAGCAGCCAAGTAAAACCGGGACAGGGGGCAAAGAGGGCCTACGAGCAGTACTTC
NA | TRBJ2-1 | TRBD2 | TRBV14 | CASSQDTQRGYNEQFF | TGTGCCAGCAGCCAAGATACCCAGCGGGGATATAATGAGCAGTTCTTC
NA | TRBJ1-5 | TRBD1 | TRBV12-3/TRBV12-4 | CASSRTGGQPQHF | TGTGCCAGCAGCAGGACAGGAGGCCAGCCCCAGCATTTT
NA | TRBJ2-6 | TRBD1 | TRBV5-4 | CASSLQGAGANVLTF | TGTGCCAGCAGCTTACAGGGGGCTGGGGCCAACGTCCTGACTTTC
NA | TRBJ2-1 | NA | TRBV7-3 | CASSSGSYNEQFF | TGTGCCAGCAGCAGCGGCTCCTACAATGAGCAGTTCTTC
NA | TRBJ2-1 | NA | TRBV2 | CASSEDHEQFF | TGTGCCAGCAGTGAAGACCATGAGCAGTTCTTC
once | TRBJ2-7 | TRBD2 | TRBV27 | CASSLAGGAYEQYF | TGTGCCAGCAGTTTAGCGGGAGGTGCCTACGAGCAGTACTTC
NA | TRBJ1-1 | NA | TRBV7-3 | CASSTQLNTEAFF | TGTGCCAGCTCGACACAGTTGAACACTGAAGCTTTCTTT
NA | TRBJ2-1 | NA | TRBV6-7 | CASTPDYNEQFF | TGTGCCAGCACCCCCGACTACAATGAGCAGTTCTTC
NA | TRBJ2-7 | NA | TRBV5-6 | CASSSAGHPYEQYF | TGTGCCAGCAGCTCCGCGGGACACCCCTACGAGCAGTACTTC
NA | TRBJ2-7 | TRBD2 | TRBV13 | CASSISGREQYF | TGTGCCAGCAGCATTAGCGGGAGGGAGCAGTACTTC
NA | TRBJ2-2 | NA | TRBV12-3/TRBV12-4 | CASSRRDTGELFF | TGTGCCAGCAGTCGTCGGGATACCGGGGAGCTGTTTTTT
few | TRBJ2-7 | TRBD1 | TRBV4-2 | CASSRGQVNEQYF | TGTGCCAGCAGCCGAGGACAGGTGAACGAGCAGTACTTC